The entry below gives a single TCR beta chain sequence along with its context. Its antigen is undetermined. The data are from a study of T cell responses to AZD1222 COVID-19 vaccine. General study results and limits: The breadth and depth of Spike-specific TCRs increased once two AZD1222 doses had been given. Repertoires were obtained solely post-peak T cell response.

Second doses that came at about 4 or about 12 weeks were put together. The method was immunoSEQ multiplex PCR; TCRdb's version includes in-frame clones alone and lacks a portion of them. This sample yields about 200,000 clones, of which 90% to 95% are seen a single time; 3.4% belongs to the top ten. Trimming removed 5 bases from V and 7 bases from J; junction bases left unmatched: 7. The germline gives CDR1 LNHDA, CDR2 SQIVND (reference sequence). This CDR3 is 13 amino acids long. Sequenced material: peripheral blood, taken 28 days after the second AZD1222 dose. The TCR originated in an adult who received the AZD1222 COVID-19 vaccine. The chain links TRBV19 to TRBJ1-2; 7 bases fit TRBD1. The CDR3 DNA is TGTGCCAGTAGTGGACCGACAGGGTTTGGCTACACCTTC. As protein: CASSGPTGFGYTF.